This is a list of T cell receptor beta chains from one sample in a study of CD8 T cells in Susac syndrome. TCRdb analysed the immunoSEQ multiplex PCR reads with MiXCR anew, one entry per CDR3 protein. The sample comprises some 120,000 distinct CDR3 sequences, 94% of which are singletons, and 0.1% to 0.15% rests with the top ten. The sequencing sample was made of CD4+ T cells from PBMCs. Every receptor here comes from a human donor with multiple sclerosis. Each CDR3 is given with its conserved first and last residue. Fields, in order: CDR3 protein, CDR3 DNA, clone size, J gene, D gene, V gene. D genes are given only for firm matches. Not every row has a clone size; where given, it reads once, few, many or a size class.

CASSYENYGYTF | TGTGCCAGCAGTTACGAGAACTATGGCTACACCTTC | few | TRBJ1-2 | - | TRBV6-5
CASSYRGPLYEQYF | TGTGCCAGCAGTTACCGCGGCCCCCTCTACGAGCAGTACTTC | - | TRBJ2-7 | - | TRBV6-5
CASGLVQLAGTYNEQFF | TGTGCTAGTGGTTTGGTACAACTAGCGGGGACCTACAATGAGCAGTTCTTC | - | TRBJ2-1 | TRBD2 | TRBV12-5
CASSTHPFQQGSSYEQYF | TGTGCCAGCAGTACCCACCCCTTTCAGCAGGGGAGCTCCTACGAGCAGTACTTC | - | TRBJ2-7 | - | TRBV25-1
CASSGDSLQYF | TGTGCCAGCAGTGGGGACAGCCTTCAGTACTTC | - | TRBJ2-4 | TRBD1 | TRBV6-1
CASSPVAGEQYF | TGTGCCAGCTCACCGGTAGCGGGCGAGCAGTACTTC | - | TRBJ2-7 | TRBD2 | TRBV18
CSATGGTYGYTF | TGCAGCGCCACAGGGGGAACTTATGGCTACACCTTC | - | TRBJ1-2 | TRBD1 | TRBV29-1
CASSQGQGSSYEQYF | TGTGCCAGCAGCCAGGGACAGGGGAGCTCCTACGAGCAGTACTTC | - | TRBJ2-7 | TRBD1 | TRBV12-3/TRBV12-4
CASSRLSGSSGRSYEQYF | TGTGCCAGCAGCCGGCTTTCGGGAAGCAGCGGGAGGTCTTACGAGCAGTACTTC | - | TRBJ2-7 | TRBD2 | TRBV3-1
CASSLYASSLKEYGYTF | TGTGCCAGCAGCTTATATGCCTCGAGTTTGAAAGAGTATGGCTACACCTTC | - | TRBJ1-2 | - | TRBV7-2
CASSQESGLNTEAFF | TGTGCCAGCAGCCAAGAATCAGGATTGAACACTGAAGCTTTCTTT | - | TRBJ1-1 | - | TRBV4-2
CASSPRSGTGPIAKNIQYF | TGTGCCAGCAGCCCTAGGTCCGGGACAGGGCCCATAGCCAAAAACATTCAGTACTTC | - | TRBJ2-4 | TRBD1 | TRBV7-2
CASSEGGTALYNEQFF | TGTGCCAGCAGTGAGGGTGGGACAGCTCTCTACAATGAGCAGTTCTTC | once | TRBJ2-1 | TRBD1 | TRBV2
CASSSDSQPDTQYF | TGTGCCAGCAGCTCTGATAGTCAGCCAGATACGCAGTATTTT | - | TRBJ2-3 | - | TRBV7-9
CASSYPGVGIYGYTF | TGTGCCAGCAGTTACCCCGGGGTCGGGATCTATGGCTACACCTTC | - | TRBJ1-2 | - | TRBV6-5
CASSHEVANNSPLHF | TGTGCCAGCAGTCACGAGGTTGCGAATAATTCACCCCTCCACTTT | - | TRBJ1-6 | - | TRBV2
CASSLSARARTGELFF | TGTGCCAGTAGCCTTTCCGCCCGGGCGAGGACCGGGGAGCTGTTTTTT | - | TRBJ2-2 | - | TRBV19
CASSSAATGTIQAYEQYF | TGCGCCAGCAGCTCAGCTGCGACAGGGACGATCCAGGCCTACGAGCAGTACTTC | - | TRBJ2-7 | TRBD1 | TRBV5-1
CAWSVKTGITDTQYF | TGTGCCTGGAGCGTTAAGACAGGGATCACAGATACGCAGTATTTT | once | TRBJ2-3 | TRBD1 | TRBV30
CASSYSDSPYYGYTF | TGTGCCAGCAGTTACTCGGACAGCCCTTACTATGGCTACACCTTC | - | TRBJ1-2 | - | TRBV6-5
CSVDLSGQGETQYF | TGCAGCGTTGATCTGTCGGGACAGGGTGAGACCCAGTACTTC | - | TRBJ2-5 | TRBD1 | TRBV29-1
CASSSGARADEQYF | TGTGCCAGCAGCTCGGGAGCCCGAGCCGACGAGCAGTACTTC | - | TRBJ2-7 | - | TRBV7-9
CASSVPWVHGYTF | TGTGCCAGCAGCGTTCCTTGGGTGCATGGCTACACCTTC | once | TRBJ1-2 | - | TRBV9
CASSYSRAGRRTEAFF | TGTGCCAGCAGTTACTCGAGAGCGGGAAGACGCACTGAAGCTTTCTTT | - | TRBJ1-1 | - | TRBV6-2/TRBV6-3
CASRRTGGGEKLFF | TGTGCCAGCAGACGGACAGGGGGAGGTGAAAAACTGTTTTTT | - | TRBJ1-4 | TRBD1 | TRBV12-3/TRBV12-4
CAWEPPGPLNTEAFF | TGTGCCTGGGAACCGCCGGGACCGCTGAACACTGAAGCTTTCTTT | - | TRBJ1-1 | - | TRBV30
CSVSSWPTQEGYEQYF | TGCAGCGTATCGAGTTGGCCCACTCAGGAAGGCTACGAGCAGTACTTC | - | TRBJ2-7 | - | TRBV29-1
CASSFPAGTGTEAFF | TGTGCCAGCAGCTTCCCGGCAGGCACTGGGACTGAAGCTTTCTTT | - | TRBJ1-1 | - | TRBV5-6
CAWSTNYGYTF | TGTGCCTGGAGTACCAACTATGGCTACACCTTC | - | TRBJ1-2 | - | TRBV30
CASSFTYQETQYF | TGTGCCAGCAGCTTTACGTACCAAGAGACCCAGTACTTC | - | TRBJ2-5 | - | TRBV5-4
CASSPATGQSGANVLTF | TGTGCCAGCAGCCCGGCGACAGGGCAATCTGGGGCCAACGTCCTGACTTTC | - | TRBJ2-6 | TRBD1 | TRBV9
CASSLRTDNYGYTF | TGTGCCAGCAGTTTAAGGACAGATAACTATGGCTACACCTTC | - | TRBJ1-2 | - | TRBV12-3/TRBV12-4
CASSINPPSLDTQYF | TGTGCCAGTAGTATCAACCCTCCTAGCTTGGATACGCAGTATTTT | - | TRBJ2-3 | - | TRBV19
CASSPAGAKNIQYF | TGTGCCAGCAGCCCAGCGGGGGCCAAAAACATTCAGTACTTC | - | TRBJ2-4 | TRBD2 | TRBV14
CASSQAGTESNQPQHF | TGTGCCAGCAGCCAAGCCGGGACAGAGAGCAATCAGCCCCAGCATTTT | - | TRBJ1-5 | TRBD1 | TRBV3-1
CASSPGTYNEQFF | TGTGCCAGCAGCCCCGGGACCTACAATGAGCAGTTCTTC | few | TRBJ2-1 | - | TRBV7-3
CSVQRTEYEAFF | TGCAGCGTTCAACGGACCGAATATGAAGCTTTCTTT | - | TRBJ1-1 | - | TRBV29-1
CASSVSGRGELFF | TGTGCCAGCAGCGTCTCCGGGAGAGGGGAGCTGTTTTTT | - | TRBJ2-2 | - | TRBV9
CASTGTGGNQPQHF | TGTGCCAGTACTGGGACAGGGGGCAATCAGCCCCAGCATTTT | - | TRBJ1-5 | TRBD1 | TRBV19
CASSYTRLARETQYF | TGTGCCAGCAGTTACACCCGACTAGCACGAGAGACCCAGTACTTC | - | TRBJ2-5 | TRBD2 | TRBV6-2/TRBV6-3
CASSLFWGGSGANVLTF | TGTGCCAGCAGTTTATTCTGGGGAGGCTCTGGGGCCAACGTCCTGACTTTC | once | TRBJ2-6 | - | TRBV12-3/TRBV12-4
CSAGQLYEQYF | TGCAGTGCCGGACAGTTATACGAGCAGTACTTC | - | TRBJ2-7 | - | TRBV20-1